The T cell receptor beta chain described here comes from a study of T cell responses to AZD1222 COVID-19 vaccine. Comments on this clone: Its specificity is unknown.

Sequencing used immunoSEQ multiplex PCR; TCRdb keeps in-frame clones, though not all of them. The sample carries 40,000 to 45,000 clones, more than 80% recorded once. Study findings and constraints: Of spike-specific TCRs, nearly half reportedly target regions left unmutated in variants. Among those given AZD1222, only 5 to 7 were seropositive at baseline. Mapped onto spike, vaccine-associated CD4 TCRs spanned it and were dominant at 160-218 and 743-854.

V dropped 4 bases and J dropped 11 bases, with 11 bases sitting between them. This CDR3 spans 11 amino acids. Germline loops: CDR1 MNHEY, CDR2 SVGAGI. V gene TRBV6-5 combines with J gene TRBJ1-1; unclear D gene. Sequenced here: peripheral blood, sampled on day 0 of AZD1222 vaccination. This sequence originates from an adult in good health. CDR3 protein: CASSSGVWAFF. Written as DNA, the CDR3 is TGTGCCAGCAGTTCCGGGGTTTGGGCTTTCTTT.